This T cell receptor beta chain originates from a study of T cells in Graves' hyperthyroidism and ophthalmopathy. Looking at the study overall: At initial diagnosis, before any treatment had begun, peripheral blood was obtained.

Lactation, pregnancy, other autoimmune disease or uncontrolled infection led to exclusion of patients. Under 12 ml fresh peripheral blood yielded the PBMCs. Germline lookup yields CDR1 SQVTM and CDR2 ANQGSEA. The CDR3 contains 18 residues. V dropped 4 bases and J dropped 4; count of bases not matched to a gene: 19. Regions amplified from RNA transcripts were the TCR beta CDR3 regions. RT-PCR in the first round (using the HTBI primer set) targeted the TCR CDR3. TCRdb reanalysed the multiplex PCR reads using MiXCR and keeps one entry per CDR3 protein. The table lists a few hundred thousand distinct CDR3 sequences, 15% of them singletons.

Sequencing was carried out using blood. This TCR was recovered from a woman younger than 45 with Graves' hyperthyroidism. The V and J genes are TRBV29-1 and TRBJ2-7; 10 positions agree with TRBD2. This CDR3 is CSVVHDRKREGAIYEQYF. The CDR3 nucleotides read TGCAGCGTTGTCCATGACCGAAAGCGGGAGGGAGCTATATACGAGCAGTACTTC.